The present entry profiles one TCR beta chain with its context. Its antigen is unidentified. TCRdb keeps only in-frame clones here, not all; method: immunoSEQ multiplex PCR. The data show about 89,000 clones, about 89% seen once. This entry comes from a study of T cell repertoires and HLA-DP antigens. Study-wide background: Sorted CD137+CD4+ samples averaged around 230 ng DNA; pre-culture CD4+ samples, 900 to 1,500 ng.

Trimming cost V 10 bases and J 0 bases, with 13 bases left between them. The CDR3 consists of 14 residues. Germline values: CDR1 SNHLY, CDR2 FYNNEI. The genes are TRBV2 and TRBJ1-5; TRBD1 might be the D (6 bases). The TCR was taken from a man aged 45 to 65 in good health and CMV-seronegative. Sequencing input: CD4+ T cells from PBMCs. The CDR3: CATNRERSNQPQHF. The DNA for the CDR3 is TGTGCCACAAACAGGGAACGTAGCAATCAGCCCCAGCATTTT.